The sequence of this T cell receptor beta chain was determined in a study of blood T cell repertoires in COVID-19. This study enrolled people aged about 18 to 90 from about 24 US geographic areas. Authors' data handling: By means of reference gene primer amplification, nucleated cell counts were estimated. Generated by immunoSEQ multiplex PCR, the TCRdb table keeps only in-frame clones and is missing some. That table is the source of V, J and clone size, and D and trimming were worked out from the DNA. The table has around 300,000 clones, 90% seen once. Sequencing was performed on PBMCs or T cells enriched from blood (not recorded which). The receptor's source is a woman between 18 and 30 years old with acute COVID-19.

The CDR3, as DNA: TGTGCCAGCAGCTCACAGGGGATTCAAGAGACCCAGTACTTC. It is translated as CASSSQGIQETQYF. The chain is built from TRBV7-9 and TRBJ2-5; 7 bases fit TRBD1. The CDR3 spans 14 residues. Trimming removed 4 bases from V and 2 bases from J; junction bases left unmatched: 4. CDR1 and CDR2 from the germline V gene are SEHNR and FQNEAQ (reference sequence).